What follows describes a single T cell receptor (beta chain). The antigen is not known. Sequencing was performed with immunoSEQ multiplex PCR; in TCRdb, only in-frame clones are kept and a portion is missing. The top ten hold 4.1% of the sample, which has about 26,000 clones, 82% seen once. J gave up 2 bases and V 5 bases, and 5 bases lay outside the gene matches. Germline CDR1 and CDR2: MNHNY and SVGAGI (reference sequence). The CDR3 sequence is 15 residues long. These data are taken from a study of T cells in localized non-small cell lung cancer. Findings of the study overall: Adjacent lung exhibited a median of 57 among the 100 most abundant tumor clones. Heterogeneity cannot be ruled out, as sequencing used one tumor region only.

The sequences come from peripheral blood, collected before any cancer treatment. J is TRBJ1-5 and V is TRBV6-6; 8 positions agree with TRBD1. The receptor's source is a woman aged 40-69 years with stage I lung adenocarcinoma. The CDR3 region has the DNA TGTGCCAGCAGTAACAGGGGGTCGGGCAATCAGCCCCAGCATTTT. It yields the protein CASSNRGSGNQPQHF.